The sequence of this TCR beta chain was determined in a study of shared clonotypes between healthy human individuals. Background on the study: Donor ages ranged 18 to 49 years: a couple of women, a few men.

General study results and limits: The study generally estimated greater richness for naive than memory subsets. Between a few donors, naive CD4 clonotypes were shared at a level of about 5%.

Terminally differentiated effector memory CD45RA+ cells were excluded from the naive CD8 cells, which were CD45RO-negative and positively selected for CCR7. Adult donors, all healthy and HIV-negative, had no recent acute infections or vaccinations. Notes on this clone: Its matching antigen is unknown.

In germline, CDR1 is SGHAT, CDR2 FQNNGV. The V gene lost 3 bases and the J gene lost 4 bases, with 16 bases spanning the gap. CDR3 size: 15 residues. The assay was immunoSEQ multiplex PCR, and TCRdb's table has in-frame clones only and misses some. Among roughly 590,000 clones listed, around 95% were seen once. The chain recombines TRBV11-2 with TRBJ2-7; maybe TRBD2 (6 bases). Sequencing input: naive CD8+ T cells sorted from blood. The TCR was taken from a woman younger than 45 in good health. The CDR3 sequence: CASSFWTGDFYEQYF. CDR3 nucleotide sequence: TGTGCCAGCAGCTTTTGGACCGGGGACTTTTACGAGCAGTACTTC.